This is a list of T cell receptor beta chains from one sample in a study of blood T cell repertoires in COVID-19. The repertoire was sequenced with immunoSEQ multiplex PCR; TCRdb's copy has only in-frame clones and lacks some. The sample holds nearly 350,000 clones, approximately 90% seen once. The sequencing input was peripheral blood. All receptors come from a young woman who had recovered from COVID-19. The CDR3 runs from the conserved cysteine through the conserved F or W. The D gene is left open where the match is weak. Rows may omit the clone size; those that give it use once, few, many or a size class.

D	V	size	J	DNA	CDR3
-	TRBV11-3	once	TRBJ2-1	TGTGCCAGCACCTTAACCACAAACAATGAGCAGTTCTTC	CASTLTTNNEQFF
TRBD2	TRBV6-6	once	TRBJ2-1	TGTGCCAGCAGTTACTCTAGCGGGAGAAATGAGCAGTTCTTC	CASSYSSGRNEQFF
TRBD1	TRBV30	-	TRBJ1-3	TGTGCCTGGAATCAGGACAGGGGGAAATTGGCTGGAAACACCATATATTTT	CAWNQDRGKLAGNTIYF
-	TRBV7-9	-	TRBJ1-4	TGTGCCAGCAGCTTACATGAAGGGACACGGCTCGAAAAACTGTTTTTT	CASSLHEGTRLEKLFF
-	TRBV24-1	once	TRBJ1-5	TGTGCCACCAGTGAGGCGGGATATAGCAATCAGCCCCAGCATTTT	CATSEAGYSNQPQHF
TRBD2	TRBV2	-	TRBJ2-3	TGTGCCAGCAGTGGACTAGCGGAGGGGACAGATACGCAGTATTTT	CASSGLAEGTDTQYF
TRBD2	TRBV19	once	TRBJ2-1	TGTGCCAGTGTAACGGGAGGAGGGTATGAGCAGTTCTTC	CASVTGGGYEQFF
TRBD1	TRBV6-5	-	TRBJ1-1	TGTGCCAGCAGACTCGCAGGGGGGCCGAACACTGAAGCTTTCTTT	CASRLAGGPNTEAFF
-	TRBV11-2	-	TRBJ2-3	TGTGCCAGCAGCAGCCCCGGGAAGGGAACAGATACGCAGTATTTT	CASSSPGKGTDTQYF
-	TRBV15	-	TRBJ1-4	TGTGCCACCAGCAGAGCGAAAGGAGTTGCAACTAATGAAAAACTGTTTTTT	CATSRAKGVATNEKLFF
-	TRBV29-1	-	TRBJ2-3	TGCAGCGCCGAACCAGGGATAAGCACAGATACGCAGTATTTT	CSAEPGISTDTQYF
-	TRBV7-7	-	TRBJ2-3	TGTGCCAGCAGCTTAGGTCTGAGCGGTAGCACAGATACGCAGTATTTT	CASSLGLSGSTDTQYF
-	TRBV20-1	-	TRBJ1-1	TGCAGTGCTAGTCCCCCTAACCGATATGAAGCTTTCTTT	CSASPPNRYEAFF
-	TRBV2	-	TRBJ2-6	TGTGCCAGCAGTGAATGGCCGCCGTCCGGGGCCAACGTCCTGACTTTC	CASSEWPPSGANVLTF
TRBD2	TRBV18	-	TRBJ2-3	TGTGCCAGCTCACCAAGACTAGCGCGAGACGCAGATACGCAGTATTTT	CASSPRLARDADTQYF
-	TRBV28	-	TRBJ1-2	TGTGCCAGCAGTTTCGAACGGTTAAGAGTGTTCTGG	CASSFERLRVFW
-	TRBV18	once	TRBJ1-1	TGTGCCAGCTCACCACAGCAGGCAGGACAGAAAAACACTGAAGCTTTCTTT	CASSPQQAGQKNTEAFF
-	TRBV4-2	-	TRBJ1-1	TGTGCCAGCAGCCAAAGCGGGGCAGGGCGGTCTGAAGCTTTCTTT	CASSQSGAGRSEAFF
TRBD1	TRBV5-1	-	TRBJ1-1	TGCGCCAGCAGCTTGGGTGGACAGGGAGGCACTGAAGCTTTCTTT	CASSLGGQGGTEAFF
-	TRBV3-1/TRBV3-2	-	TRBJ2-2	TGTGCCAGCAGCCGCCGAATGCCGGGCACCGGGGAGCTGTTTTTT	CASSRRMPGTGELFF
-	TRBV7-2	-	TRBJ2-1	TGTGCCAGCAGCTCGCAAGCTCCTAGGAACCTTGAGCAGTTCTTC	CASSSQAPRNLEQFF
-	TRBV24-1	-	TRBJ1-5	TGTGCCGTCAGTTCCCATAGCAATCAGCCCCAGCATTTT	CAVSSHSNQPQHF
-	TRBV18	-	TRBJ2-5	TGTGCCAGCTCACCAGGGTCTGGACACCCCCAAGAGACCCAGTACTTC	CASSPGSGHPQETQYF
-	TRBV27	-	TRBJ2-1	TGTGCCAGCAGTGGGGCCGGCCCAGATGAGCAGTTCTTC	CASSGAGPDEQFF
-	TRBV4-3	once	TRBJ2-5	TGCGCCAGCAGCCAAGAGGTGGAGGGAACGACCCAGTACTTC	CASSQEVEGTTQYF
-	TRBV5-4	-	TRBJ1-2	TGTGCCAGCAGCTTGGAAGCAGGGAGGTATGGCTACACCTTC	CASSLEAGRYGYTF
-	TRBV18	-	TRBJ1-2	TGTGCCAGCTCACCAGTAACCCAGGGATCTGGCTACACCTTC	CASSPVTQGSGYTF
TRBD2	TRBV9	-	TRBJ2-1	TGTGCCAGCAGCGGAGCCGGGACTAGCGGGAGAACTACGAATGAGCAGTTCTTC	CASSGAGTSGRTTNEQFF
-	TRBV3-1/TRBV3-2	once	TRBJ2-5	TGTGCCAGCAGCCTTCGGGGGATTTCCCAAGAGACCCAGTACTTC	CASSLRGISQETQYF
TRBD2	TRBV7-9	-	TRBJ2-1	TGTGCCAGCAGCTTAGTTCAGCGGGGAAACAATGAGCAGTTCTTC	CASSLVQRGNNEQFF
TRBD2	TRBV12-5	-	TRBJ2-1	TGTGCTAGTGGTGCCATCCCGGGACTAGCGTTTAATGAGCAGTTCTTC	CASGAIPGLAFNEQFF
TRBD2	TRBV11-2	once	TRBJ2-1	TGTGCCAGCAGCTCAACACTAGCGGGATTTTTCCATGAGCAGTTCTTC	CASSSTLAGFFHEQFF
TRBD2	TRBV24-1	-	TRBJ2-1	TGTGCCACCAAAGGCGGGAGCTCCTACAATGAGCAGTTCTTC	CATKGGSSYNEQFF
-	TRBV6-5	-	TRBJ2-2	TGTGCCAGCAGCCGACTGAGGGCCGGGTCCGGGGAGCTGTTTTTT	CASSRLRAGSGELFF
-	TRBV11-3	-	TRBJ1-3	TGTGCCAGCAGCACAGGTGGATTCGGAAACACCATATATTTT	CASSTGGFGNTIYF
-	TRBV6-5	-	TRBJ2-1	TGTGCCAGCAGTATAAAGGGAGCCGACAATGAGCAGTTCTTC	CASSIKGADNEQFF
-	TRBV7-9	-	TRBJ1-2	TGTGCCAGCAGCCCAGAGGACAGTCATAACTATGGCTACACCTTC	CASSPEDSHNYGYTF
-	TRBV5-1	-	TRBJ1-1	TGCGCCAGCAGCTTTTTTGGGGGCGAAGGTGAAGCTTTCTTT	CASSFFGGEGEAFF
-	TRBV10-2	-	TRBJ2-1	TGCGCCAGCAAGGAGATTATAAATGAGCAGTTCTTC	CASKEIINEQFF
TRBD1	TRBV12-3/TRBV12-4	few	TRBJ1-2	TGTGCCACCCGGACAGGATCCCTCTATGGCTACACCTTC	CATRTGSLYGYTF
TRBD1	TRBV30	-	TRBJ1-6	TGTGCCTGTAGAACCGGGACAGGGTTTGGGTTTTATAATTCACCCCTCCACTTT	CACRTGTGFGFYNSPLHF
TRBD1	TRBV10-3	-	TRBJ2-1	TGTGCCATCAGTGAGTCGGCCAGGGGGCAATACAATGAGCAGTTCTTC	CAISESARGQYNEQFF
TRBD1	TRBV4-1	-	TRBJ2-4	TGCGCCAGCAGCCAAGGGACAGGGGTCGCGCGGGCCAAAAACATTCAGTACTTC	CASSQGTGVARAKNIQYF
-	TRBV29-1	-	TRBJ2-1	TGCAGCGTCTCCCAAGGACTACGGTCCTACAATGAGCAGTTCTTC	CSVSQGLRSYNEQFF
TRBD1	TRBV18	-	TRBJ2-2	TGTGCCAGCTCACCAGACGCAGGGGGGAACACCGGGGAGCTGTTTTTT	CASSPDAGGNTGELFF